The next 30 T cell receptor beta chains were all read from a single sample in a study of T cells in Graves' hyperthyroidism and ophthalmopathy. Amplification of TCR beta CDR3 regions used RNA as the template. With the HTBI primer set, the TCR CDR3 went through a first round of RT-PCR. TCRdb independently ran MiXCR on the multiplex PCR reads; one entry per CDR3 protein. The sample records a few hundred thousand distinct CDR3 sequences, roughly 15% being singletons. The specimen was blood. The receptors derive from a middle-aged woman with Graves' ophthalmopathy.

This clonotype has at least ten counts. The chain joins TRBV6-1 to TRBJ2-1; D is unresolved. The CDR3 contains 13 residues. V shed 5 bases and J shed 4 bases, with 9 bases lying between them. Germline CDR1 is MNHNS and CDR2 is SASEGT. CDR3 nucleotides: TGTGCCAGCAGTAAATCTAATTACAATGAGCAGTTCTTC. This gives the protein CASSKSNYNEQFF.

V is TRBV28 and J is TRBJ2-3, with 8 positions matching TRBD1. The J segment lost 2 bases and the V segment lost 6 bases, leaving 13 bases of the junction unmatched. This CDR3 has 17 residues. Germline CDR1 is MDHEN and CDR2 is SYDVKM. CDR3 nucleotides: TGTGCCAGCAGCCGCCTCCAGGGGGCCTTCTACACAGATACGCAGTATTTT. This gives the protein CASSRLQGAFYTDTQYF.

The table lists this clonotype with many counts. The chain couples TRBV2 to TRBJ2-7, with TRBD2 matching 10 bases. The CDR3 has 14 amino acids. The trim removed 6 bases at V and 4 bases at J, leaving 6 bases unmatched. Per germline, CDR1 SNHLY and CDR2 FYNNEI. This chain's CDR3 is CASSPSGSRYEQYF. As DNA, the CDR3 is TGTGCCAGCAGCCCTAGCGGGAGCAGGTACGAGCAGTACTTC.

Regarding this clonotype: Since no conserved phenylalanine or tryptophan closes the CDR3, a read error is the likely cause. The chain has TRBV6-4 and TRBJ2-1, with a possible D match to TRBD2 (5 bases). Germline V CDR1 and CDR2: MRHNA, SNTAGT. The CDR3 is 15 residues long. CDR3 residues: CAGSDDAGSYNEQFS. Written as DNA, the CDR3 is TGTGCCGGCAGTGACGACGCGGGCTCCTACAATGAGCAGTTCTCC.

The V and J genes are TRBV11-2 and TRBJ2-1; 8 bases agree with TRBD2. The CDR3 runs to 15 residues. The V and J ends lost 1 base and 4 bases, in that order; junction bases with no gene match: 3. CDR1 is SGHAT, CDR2 FQNNGV, per germline. The CDR3 protein is CASSLGRGRYNEQFF. Written as DNA, the CDR3 is TGTGCCAGCAGCTTAGGGCGCGGGAGGTACAATGAGCAGTTCTTC.

V is TRBV9 and J is TRBJ1-2; TRBD1 aligns across 7 bases. The CDR3 has 16 residues. J lost 4 bases, V lost 3 bases, and 12 bases had no gene match. Germline CDR1 reads SGDLS; CDR2 reads YYNGEE. This CDR3 is CASSGRRTGEIYGYTF. CDR3 sequence (DNA): TGTGCCAGCAGCGGGAGGAGAACAGGGGAAATCTATGGCTACACCTTC.

This clonotype was observed many times. The rearrangement joins TRBV2 to TRBJ1-5, with 8 bases lining up with TRBD1. The CDR3 length is 20 residues. V shed 5 bases, J shed 0 bases, and the junction held 18 bases outside the gene matches. Germline V lookup: CDR1 SNHLY, CDR2 FYNNEI. The DNA of the CDR3 is TGTGCCAGCAGTACCAGGCCGGACAGGGTTGGATGGGATAGCAATCAGCCCCAGCATTTT. Its protein is CASSTRPDRVGWDSNQPQHF.

This clonotype was counted a few times. The chain couples TRBV6-1 to TRBJ1-2; the D gene is possibly TRBD1 (6 bases). The CDR3 is 16 residues long. Trimming left V 0 bases short and J 1 base short, with 12 bases between. CDR1 and CDR2 (germline): MNHNS, SASEGT. CDR3 in amino acids: CASSEARQGINYGYTF. As DNA, the CDR3 is TGTGCCAGCAGTGAAGCACGTCAGGGGATTAACTATGGCTACACCTTC.

Ten or more counts support this clonotype. The chain uses TRBV6-1 and TRBJ2-1; no clear D gene. Looked up from germline, CDR1 is MNHNS and CDR2 is SASEGT. The CDR3 consists of 13 residues. V was clipped by 2 bases and J by 6 bases, with 8 bases between them. This CDR3 reads CASSELLPNEQFF. The CDR3 DNA follows: TGTGCCAGCAGTGAACTTCTACCCAATGAGCAGTTCTTC.

The gene calls are TRBV5-6 and TRBJ2-5; D is undetermined. CDR3 size: 13 residues. V lost 4 bases, J lost 5 bases, and 12 bases lay in between. Germline V gene lookup returns CDR1 SGHDT and CDR2 YYEEEE. As DNA, the CDR3 is TGTGCCAGCAGCGACGACTCTGACGAGACCCAGTACTTC. It is translated as CASSDDSDETQYF.

The table lists this clonotype with many counts. V usage is TRBV28 and J usage is TRBJ1-1; D not resolved. The CDR3 extends over 13 amino acids. V was clipped by 6 bases and J by 2 bases, with 10 bases between them. Germline lookup yields CDR1 MDHEN and CDR2 SYDVKM. CDR3 coding DNA: TGTGCCAGCAGCTCCCGGATCAACACTGAAGCTTTCTTT. Translating it yields CASSSRINTEAFF.

This clonotype was picked up many times. The rearrangement links TRBV2 to TRBJ1-2; D uncertain. CDR3 length equals 13 residues. Per the germline V gene, CDR1 is SNHLY and CDR2 is FYNNEI. The V gene lost 7 bases and the J gene lost 0 bases, with 9 bases spanning the gap. CDR3 in DNA: TGTGCCAGCAAAGCCAGTTCTAACTATGGCTACACCTTC. Residues: CASKASSNYGYTF.

Many counts were recorded for this clonotype. The chain has TRBV7-8 and TRBJ1-1; TRBD1 agrees at 8 bases. The J segment lost 3 bases and the V segment lost 5 bases, leaving 5 bases of the junction unmatched. Germline CDR1 SGHVS, CDR2 FQNEAQ. The CDR3 has 14 amino acids. The DNA of the CDR3 is TGTGCCAGCAGCCGAGGACAGGGCCACACTGAAGCTTTCTTT. This translates into CASSRGQGHTEAFF.

This chain joins TRBV4-2 and TRBJ2-7, with 9 bases identical to TRBD2. The CDR3 covers 19 residues. Germline V lookup: CDR1 LGHNA, CDR2 YNFKEQ. The J segment lost 3 bases and the V segment lost 4 bases, leaving 19 bases of the junction unmatched. CDR3 sequence (DNA): TGTGCCAGCAGCCGATTCATAGGCGGCGGGACTAGCACTAACTACGAGCAGTACTTC. Residues: CASSRFIGGGTSTNYEQYF.

This clonotype came up a few times. The CDR3 DNA sequence: TGTGCCAGCAGCGCCAACGGACACCCTGGAGGATCGTATAATTCACCCCTCCACTTT. Its translation: CASSANGHPGGSYNSPLHF. This rearrangement joins TRBV9 to TRBJ1-6; D perhaps matches TRBD1 (5 bases). V lost 3 bases and J lost 4, with 23 bases in between. The CDR3 has 19 residues. Germline values: CDR1 SGDLS, CDR2 YYNGEE.

This clonotype was counted between two and nine times. The chain couples TRBV28 to TRBJ2-4; D is possibly TRBD1 (6 bases). Germline V gives CDR1 MDHEN, CDR2 SYDVKM. V was clipped by 2 bases and J by 5 bases, with 10 bases between them. The CDR3 is 14 residues long. The CDR3: CASSLIQGQNIQYF. The CDR3 bases are TGTGCCAGCAGTTTAATTCAGGGGCAAAACATTCAGTACTTC.

This clonotype was seen ten or more times. The chain joins TRBV30 to TRBJ1-4; D remains unclear. The germline V gene has CDR1 GTSNPN and CDR2 SVGIG (reference sequence). The CDR3 has 14 amino acids. Trimming took off 1 base at V and 8 bases at J, with 14 bases between the two ends. The CDR3 reads CAWSGRKQREKLFF. CDR3 DNA: TGTGCCTGGAGTGGCCGTAAGCAGAGGGAAAAACTGTTTTTT. Variable domain in full (rest from reference TRBV30 and TRBJ1-4): SQTIHQWPATLVQPVGSPLSLECTVEGTSNPNLYWYRQAAGRGLQLLFYSVGIGQISSEVPQNLSASRPQDRQFILSSKKLLLSDSGFYLCAWSGRKQREKLFFGSGTQLSVL.

This chain connects TRBV6-1 to TRBJ2-1; no firm D call. The CDR3 contains 17 residues. Trimming left V 7 bases short and J 5 bases short, with 24 bases between. In germline, CDR1 is MNHNS, CDR2 SASEGT. CDR3 residues: CASTLVWVASRDNEQFF. The DNA of the CDR3 is TGTGCCAGCACCTTGGTGTGGGTTGCGTCCAGAGACAATGAGCAGTTCTTC.

There are many counts of this clonotype. V gene TRBV28 combines with J gene TRBJ1-5, with D maybe TRBD1 (5 bases). V lost 6 bases, J lost 6 bases, and 9 bases lay in between. Per germline, CDR1 MDHEN and CDR2 SYDVKM. This CDR3 contains 12 residues. Here the CDR3 reads CASRKDIQPQHF. The CDR3 region has the DNA TGTGCCAGCAGAAAGGACATTCAGCCCCAGCATTTT.

The chain has TRBV4-2 and TRBJ1-2; D is unclear. CDR1 and CDR2 (germline): LGHNA, YNFKEQ. The CDR3 is 16 amino acids. V lost 0 bases to trimming and J lost 3 bases, with 14 bases between them. The CDR3 coding sequence is TGTGCCAGCAGCCAAGATGGCACACGCGGAGACTATGGCTACACCTTC. It translates to CASSQDGTRGDYGYTF.

Notes on this clonotype: A read error is possible here, since a much larger clone lies one base away. The chain joins TRBV7-9 to TRBJ2-7; D is unclear. CDR1 is SEHNR and CDR2 is FQNEAQ in the germline V gene (reference sequence). This CDR3 is 16 amino acids long. CDR3 sequence (DNA): TGTGCCAACAGCTTAATTCCTATGGGCTCCACCCGGGAGCAGTACTTC. The encoded protein is CANSLIPMGSTREQYF.

This clonotype was seen at least ten times. The genes are TRBV28 and TRBJ2-3; D ambiguous. Trimming took off 3 bases at V and 3 bases at J, with 13 bases between the two ends. The CDR3 is made up of 15 amino acids. Per the germline V gene, CDR1 is MDHEN and CDR2 is SYDVKM. For the CDR3, the DNA is TGTGCCAGCAGTTTTCGCTCGTTGCGGACAGATACGCAGTATTTT. Translated, it gives CASSFRSLRTDTQYF.

This clonotype was counted only a few times. V gene TRBV7-9 combines with J gene TRBJ2-1, with 12 bases identical to TRBD2. The V gene end was trimmed by 7 bases and the J gene end by 7 bases; junction bases not matched to a gene: 5. Germline V lookup: CDR1 SEHNR, CDR2 FQNEAQ (reference sequence). The CDR3 totals 14 residues. This CDR3 is CASNPSGRGNEQFF. The CDR3 coding sequence is TGTGCCAGCAACCCTAGCGGGAGGGGGAATGAGCAGTTCTTC.

This clonotype was seen more than once but under ten times. The chain links TRBV7-9 to TRBJ2-1; D unclear. Germline V gene lookup returns CDR1 SEHNR and CDR2 FQNEAQ (reference sequence). Trimming took off 5 bases at V and 7 bases at J, with 6 bases between the two ends. The CDR3 has 11 amino acids. CDR3: CASSQRNEQFF. CDR3 bases: TGTGCCAGCAGCCAGCGAAATGAGCAGTTCTTC.

This clonotype appeared many times. The V gene is TRBV12-3 or TRBV12-4, the J gene TRBJ1-3, with D tentatively TRBD1 (6 bases). This CDR3 is built from 16 residues. Trimming cost V 7 bases and J 0 bases, with 16 bases left between them. CDR3 protein: CASTDPGAYSGNTIYF. The CDR3 nucleotides read TGTGCCAGCACTGACCCAGGGGCTTACTCTGGAAACACCATATATTTT.

The rearrangement uses TRBV6-2 or TRBV6-3 and TRBJ2-3; a weak D match, TRBD2 (6 bases). The CDR3 has 16 residues. Trimming cost V 2 bases and J 3 bases, with 15 bases left between them. Germline CDR1 and CDR2: MNHEY and SVGEGT. The DNA for the CDR3 is TGTGCCAGCAGTTACGCGGGCGGGGCTCAGACAGATACGCAGTATTTT. Amino acids: CASSYAGGAQTDTQYF.

This clonotype occurred a few times. This chain links TRBV7-9 with TRBJ2-1; 10 positions agree with TRBD2. Trimming removed 7 bases from V and 0 bases from J; junction bases left unmatched: 12. Germline V gene lookup returns CDR1 SEHNR and CDR2 FQNEAQ (reference sequence). This CDR3 comprises 18 residues. This CDR3 reads CASTGRTSGPSSYNEQFF. In DNA, the CDR3 is TGTGCCAGCACCGGCAGGACTAGCGGCCCTAGCTCCTACAATGAGCAGTTCTTC.

This chain uses TRBV18 with TRBJ2-1, with 10 positions matching TRBD2. With V trimmed by 10 bases and J by 0 bases, 3 bases remained unmatched. The length of the CDR3 is 14 residues. CDR1 and CDR2 from the germline V gene are KGHSH and LQKENI. CDR3 loop: CATSGGGSYNEQFF. CDR3 sequence (DNA): TGTGCCACCAGCGGGGGGGGCTCCTACAATGAGCAGTTCTTC. Together with reference TRBV18 and TRBJ2-1, the CDR3 gives the full variable domain: NAGVMQNPRHLVRRRGQEARLRCSPMKGHSHVYWYRQLPEEGLKFMVYLQKENIIDESGMPKERFSAEFPKEGPSILRIQQVVRGDSAAYFCATSGGGSYNEQFFGPGTRLTVL.

This clonotype was seen many times. The DNA of the CDR3 is TGTGCCAGCAGCCCAGGGGACACCTCCTACAATGAGCAGTTCTTC. Residues: CASSPGDTSYNEQFF. This rearrangement joins TRBV7-9 to TRBJ2-1, with D possibly TRBD1 on 6 matching bases. The ends were cut back, 5 bases at V and 0 bases at J, with 11 bases in the middle. CDR3 length: 15 amino acids. CDR1 is SEHNR, CDR2 FQNEAQ, per germline (reference sequence).

The chain couples TRBV20-1 to TRBJ2-7, with 9 positions matching TRBD2. V gave up 3 bases and J gave up 2 bases; unmatched junction bases: 26. This CDR3 contains 21 residues. Germline V lookup: CDR1 DFQATT, CDR2 SNEGSKA (reference sequence). As DNA, the CDR3 is TGCAGTGCTAGCCGAGCACTAGAGCGGGAGGACCCTCTACTTTCAACCTACGAGCAGTACTTC. Its protein is CSASRALEREDPLLSTYEQYF.